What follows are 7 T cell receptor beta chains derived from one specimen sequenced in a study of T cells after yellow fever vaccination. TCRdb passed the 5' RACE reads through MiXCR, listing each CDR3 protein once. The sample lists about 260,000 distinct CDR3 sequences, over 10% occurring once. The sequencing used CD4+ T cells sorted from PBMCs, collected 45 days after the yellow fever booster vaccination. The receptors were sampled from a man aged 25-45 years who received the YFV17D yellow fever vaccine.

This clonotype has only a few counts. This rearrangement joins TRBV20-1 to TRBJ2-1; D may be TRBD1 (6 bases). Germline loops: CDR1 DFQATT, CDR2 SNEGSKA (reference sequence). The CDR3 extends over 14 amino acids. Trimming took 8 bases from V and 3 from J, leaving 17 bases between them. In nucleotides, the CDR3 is TGCAGTATAAGAGGCAGGGGAATCTACAATGAGCAGTTCTTC. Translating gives CSIRGRGIYNEQFF.

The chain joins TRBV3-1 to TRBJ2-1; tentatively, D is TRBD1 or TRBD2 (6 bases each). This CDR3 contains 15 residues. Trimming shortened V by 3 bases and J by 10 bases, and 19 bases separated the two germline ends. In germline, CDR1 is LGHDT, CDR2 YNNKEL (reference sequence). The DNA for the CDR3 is TGTGCCAGCAGCCATCAGGGGCTAGCCGGAGGGGAGCAGTTCTTC. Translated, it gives CASSHQGLAGGEQFF.

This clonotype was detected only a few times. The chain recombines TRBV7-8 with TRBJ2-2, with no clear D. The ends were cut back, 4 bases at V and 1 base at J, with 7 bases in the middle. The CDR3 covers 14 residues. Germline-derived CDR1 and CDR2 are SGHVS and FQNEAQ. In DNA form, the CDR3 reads TGTGCCAGCAGCTCCGGACGGAACACCGGGGAGCTGTTTTTT. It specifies CASSSGRNTGELFF.

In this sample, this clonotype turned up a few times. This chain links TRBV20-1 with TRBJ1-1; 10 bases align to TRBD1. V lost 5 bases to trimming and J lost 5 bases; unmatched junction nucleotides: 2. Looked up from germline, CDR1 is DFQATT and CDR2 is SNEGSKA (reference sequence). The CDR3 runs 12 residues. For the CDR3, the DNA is TGCAGTGCTGGACAGGGGGGGACTGAAGCTTTCTTT. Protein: CSAGQGGTEAFF.

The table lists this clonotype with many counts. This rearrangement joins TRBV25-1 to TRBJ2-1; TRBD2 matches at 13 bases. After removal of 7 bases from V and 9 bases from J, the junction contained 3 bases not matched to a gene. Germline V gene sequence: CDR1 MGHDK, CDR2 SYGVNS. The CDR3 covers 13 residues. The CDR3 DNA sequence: TGTGCCAGCACAAGGACTAGCGGGGGTGAGCAGTTCTTC. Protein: CASTRTSGGEQFF. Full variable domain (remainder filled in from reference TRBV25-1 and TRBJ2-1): EADIYQTPRYLVIGTGKKITLECSQTMGHDKMYWYQQDPGMELHLIHYSYGVNSTEKGDLSSESTVSRIRTEHFPLTLESARPSHTSQYLCASTRTSGGEQFFGPGTRLTVL.

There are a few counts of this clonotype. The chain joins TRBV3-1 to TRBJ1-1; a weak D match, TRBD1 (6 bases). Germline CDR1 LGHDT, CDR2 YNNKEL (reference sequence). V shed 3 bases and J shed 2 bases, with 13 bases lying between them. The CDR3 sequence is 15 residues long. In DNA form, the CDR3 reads TGTGCCAGCAGCCACCATGACAGGAGTAACACTGAAGCTTTCTTT. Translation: CASSHHDRSNTEAFF.

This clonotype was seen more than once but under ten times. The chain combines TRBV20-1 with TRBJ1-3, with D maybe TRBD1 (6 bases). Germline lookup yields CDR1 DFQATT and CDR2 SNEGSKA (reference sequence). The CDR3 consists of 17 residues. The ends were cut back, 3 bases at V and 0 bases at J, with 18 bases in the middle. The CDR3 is CSARGKVGQRSGNTIYF. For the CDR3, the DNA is TGCAGTGCTAGGGGGAAGGTGGGACAACGCTCTGGAAACACCATATATTTT.